The 13 T cell receptor beta chains given below trace back to one sample, sequenced in a study of shared clonotypes between healthy human individuals. Here immunoSEQ multiplex PCR was the method, and the copy in TCRdb shows in-frame clones only, minus some. The sample carries over a million clones, about 76% recorded once. The sample comprised memory CD4+ T cells sorted from blood. As to subset: CD45RA-negative fraction. Receptors were obtained from a man aged 18 to 30 in good health.

DNA for the CDR3: TGTGCCAGCAGCCCGACAGGGGCCCACCAAGAGACCCAGTACTTC. Translating it yields CASSPTGAHQETQYF. V and J are TRBV11-2 and TRBJ2-5; 8 bases line up with TRBD1. The CDR3 is 15 amino acids. Losses at the gene ends were 5 bases for V and 0 bases for J; bases not matched to a gene: 5. CDR1 SGHAT and CDR2 FQNNGV come from the germline V gene.

This clone showed up just once. The chain's CDR3 is CATERGGSYEQYF. The CDR3 DNA follows: TGTGCCACCGAGCGGGGGGGTTCCTACGAGCAGTACTTC. The chain is built from TRBV7-9 and TRBJ2-7; 10 bases fit TRBD2. CDR3 length: 13 amino acids. Trimming removed 10 bases from V and 1 base from J; junction bases left unmatched: 4. The germline V gene encodes CDR1 SEHNR and CDR2 FQNEAQ (reference sequence).

V usage is TRBV5-4 and J usage is TRBJ1-1, with TRBD1 matching over 8 bases. Germline V gene sequence: CDR1 SGHNT, CDR2 YYREEE (reference sequence). This CDR3 comprises 16 residues. The ends lost 4 bases at V and 0 bases at J; junction bases unmatched: 8. The CDR3 DNA reads TGTGCCAGCAGCCCCCCCGGGACAGGCATGAACACTGAAGCTTTCTTT. Translated: CASSPPGTGMNTEAFF.

The rearrangement joins TRBV5-1 to TRBJ2-2; D gene ambiguous. Trimming stripped 4 bases from V and 5 bases from J, with 12 bases between. CDR1 is SGHRS, CDR2 YFSETQ, per germline. The CDR3 runs 14 residues. The CDR3 reads CASSRLTGTGELFF. The CDR3 DNA follows: TGCGCCAGCAGCCGCCTGACCGGTACCGGGGAGCTGTTTTTT.

As concerns this clone: Other DNA sequences from this sample encode an identical CDR3 as well. This chain connects TRBV5-6 to TRBJ1-2; 7 nucleotides match TRBD1. CDR1 is SGHDT and CDR2 is YYEEEE in the germline V gene. The CDR3 spans 14 residues. Germline trimming cut 3 bases from V and 5 bases from J; bases unmatched to any gene: 7. CDR3 sequence reads: CASSWDRETYGYTF. The CDR3 DNA sequence: TGTGCCAGCAGCTGGGACAGAGAAACTTATGGCTACACCTTC.

This clone was detected a few times. The chain recombines TRBV29-1 with TRBJ1-1, with unresolved D. This CDR3 region has 13 residues. Trimming took 3 bases from V and 1 from J, leaving 9 bases between them. Germline V CDR1 and CDR2: SQVTM, ANQGSEA. CDR3 sequence (DNA): TGCAGCGTTGAGGTCAGCTGGAACACTGAAGCTTTCTTT. Amino acids: CSVEVSWNTEAFF.

The chain couples TRBV28 to TRBJ2-5; TRBD2 matches 11 bases. Gene TRBJ2-7 matches the end of the DNA better, so the J call may be wrong. Per germline, CDR1 MDHEN and CDR2 SYDVKM. The CDR3 runs to 14 residues. The CDR3: CASSRSGGADEQYF. As DNA, the CDR3 is TGTGCCAGCAGCCGTAGCGGGGGGGCAGACGAGCAGTACTTC.

This chain connects TRBV27 to TRBJ2-7; unclear D gene. CDR3 length: 14 residues. CDR1 is MNHEY and CDR2 is SMNVEV in the germline V gene (reference sequence). The V gene lost 3 bases and the J gene lost 1 base, with 10 bases spanning the gap. CDR3 DNA: TGTGCCAGCAGTTTCGGGCGAACGTCCTACGAGCAGTACTTC. It translates to CASSFGRTSYEQYF.

Points on this clone: A read error may account for a junction end that differs from germline. The chain has TRBV2 and TRBJ1-5; D may be TRBD1 (6 bases). The CDR3 is made up of 15 amino acids. Per germline, CDR1 SNHLY and CDR2 FYNNEI. The CDR3 nucleotides read TGTGCCAGTAGTGGGGGCCGTTATAGCAATCAGCCCCAGCATTTT. The encoded protein is CASSGGRYSNQPQHF.

This clone is a singleton in its sample. In nucleotides, the CDR3 is TGTGCCAGCTCACCTCAACAGGGTGGCTCCTACAATGAGCAGTTCTTC. Translating gives CASSPQQGGSYNEQFF. The chain uses TRBV18 and TRBJ2-1; perhaps TRBD1 as D (6 bases). The CDR3 covers 16 residues. Trimming pared 3 bases from V and 0 bases from J, leaving 12 bases between. From germline, CDR1 is KGHSH and CDR2 LQKENI.

The chain couples TRBV27 to TRBJ2-3; D might be TRBD2 (5 bases). The CDR3 spans 13 residues. Looked up from germline, CDR1 is MNHEY and CDR2 is SMNVEV (reference sequence). V was pared by 7 bases and J by 3 bases, with 11 bases between. CDR3 in DNA: TGTGCCAGCATGGAACTAGGAACAGATACGCAGTATTTT. Translating gives CASMELGTDTQYF.

The rearrangement uses TRBV5-8 and TRBJ2-6; no clear D. This CDR3 has 18 residues. V was shortened by 2 bases and J by 0 bases, with 15 bases between the two germline ends. Germline loops: CDR1 SGHTS, CDR2 YDEGEE. The CDR3 nucleotides are TGTGCCAGCAGCTTAGTGGCAGGCGGTCTCTCTGGGGCCAACGTCCTGACTTTC. Amino acids: CASSLVAGGLSGANVLTF.

This clone was picked up a small number of times. This chain connects TRBV29-1 to TRBJ1-1; D is unclear. This CDR3 contains 12 residues. Germline V CDR1 and CDR2: SQVTM, ANQGSEA. Trimming shortened V by 3 bases and J by 10 bases, and 15 bases separated the two germline ends. The CDR3 bases are TGCAGCGTTGACAACTTCGGATCGGGAGCTTTCTTT. As protein: CSVDNFGSGAFF.